Listed here are 23 T cell receptor beta chains from one sample, sequenced in a study of human versus mouse CDR3 diversity and MHC coevolution. TCRdb's copy holds only in-frame clones and misses some; the assay was immunoSEQ multiplex PCR. The profile shows about 60,000 clones, around 94% of them singletons. Sample: naive CD4+ T cells from blood. As for subset: CD45RO-negative CD62L-positive naive CD4 T cells. These receptors all come from a person in their 60s in good health.

The chain has TRBV11-1 and TRBJ2-7; 8 bases are shared with TRBD2. Germline CDR1 SGHAT, CDR2 FQDESV (reference sequence). V lost 2 bases and J lost 2; bases outside the gene matches: 5. The CDR3 has 15 residues. The CDR3 reads CASSLPGGIPYEQYF. In nucleotides, the CDR3 is TGTGCCAGCAGCTTACCGGGAGGGATTCCCTACGAGCAGTACTTC.

V usage is TRBV10-3 and J usage is TRBJ2-2, with a tentative D call TRBD2 (6 bases). The V gene's germline CDR1 is ENHRY and CDR2 SYGVKD. Between the trimmed V and J ends, which lost 4 bases and 2 bases, there was a span of 8 bases. The CDR3 extends over 14 amino acids. CDR3 sequence (DNA): TGTGCCATCAGTGGGGGAGGAAACACCGGGGAGCTGTTTTTT. As protein: CAISGGGNTGELFF.

This clone was recorded only once. This chain connects TRBV4-2 to TRBJ2-7; 9 positions agree with TRBD2. The junction had 10 bases not matched to a gene; V was cut back by 3 bases and J by 4 bases. This CDR3 spans 16 amino acids. Looked up from germline, CDR1 is LGHNA and CDR2 is YNFKEQ. The CDR3 DNA reads as TGTGCCAGCAGCCAGGCCTCCGGGACTAGCTTTTACGAGCAGTACTTC. Its translation is CASSQASGTSFYEQYF.

This sequence joins TRBV9 and TRBJ2-1; perhaps TRBD2 as D (6 bases). The CDR3 totals 16 residues. The germline V gene has CDR1 SGDLS and CDR2 YYNGEE. V lost 4 bases and J lost 6, with 20 bases in between. CDR3 nucleotides: TGTGCCAGCAGCCGGGGGTCGCGCGGGAAGGCCAATGAGCAGTTCTTC. This translates into CASSRGSRGKANEQFF. Full variable domain (missing parts from reference TRBV9 and TRBJ2-1): DSGVTQTPKHLITATGQRVTLRCSPRSGDLSVYWYQQSLDQGLQFLIQYYNGEERAKGNILERFSAQQFPDLHSELNLSSLELGDSALYFCASSRGSRGKANEQFFGPGTRLTVL.

The genes are TRBV20-1 and TRBJ2-1; tentative D call: TRBD1 (6 bases). The V end lost 6 bases, the J end lost 9 bases, and 9 bases lay between the germline ends. The CDR3 has 10 residues. Germline lookup yields CDR1 DFQATT and CDR2 SNEGSKA (reference sequence). CDR3 sequence reads: CSALGGEQFF. The CDR3 nucleotides are TGCAGTGCGCTAGGGGGTGAGCAGTTCTTC.

The count of this clone is one. The sample has other DNA sequences that encode this CDR3 too. The chain has TRBV5-4 and TRBJ1-2, with D unclear. CDR3 length equals 13 residues. Germline V gives CDR1 SGHNT, CDR2 YYREEE (reference sequence). V lost 4 bases and J lost 0, with 7 bases in between. CDR3 coding DNA: TGTGCCAGCAGCCTGGACTCTAACTATGGCTACACCTTC. Translation: CASSLDSNYGYTF.

This chain connects TRBV25-1 to TRBJ1-6, with TRBD1 as a possible D gene (6 bases). CDR3 size: 15 residues. CDR1 and CDR2 from the germline V gene are MGHDK and SYGVNS. Trimming removed 2 bases at V and 5 bases at J, with 10 bases between. CDR3 DNA sequence: TGTGCCAGCAGTGAAACCAGGGGTAATAATTCACCCCTCCACTTT. This codes for CASSETRGNNSPLHF.

V is TRBV5-4 and J is TRBJ1-2, with D hard to call. Trimming stripped 3 bases from V and 3 bases from J, with 9 bases between. Germline CDR1 and CDR2: SGHNT and YYREEE (reference sequence). CDR3 length: 13 residues. CDR3 sequence: CASSWRGDYGYTF. The DNA for the CDR3 is TGTGCCAGCAGCTGGAGAGGAGACTATGGCTACACCTTC.

The sample holds one count of this clone. The chain uses TRBV30 and TRBJ2-7, with TRBD2 identical over 8 bases. J lost 3 bases, V lost 7 bases, and 8 bases had no gene match. The V gene's germline CDR1 is GTSNPN and CDR2 SVGIG (reference sequence). The CDR3 is 13 amino acids. The CDR3 loop is CASYNRGGYEQYF. Here the CDR3 DNA reads TGTGCCTCATACAACCGGGGGGGCTACGAGCAGTACTTC.

The chain uses TRBV7-5 and TRBJ2-7; the tabulated D call, TRBD1, remains unverified against the DNA. TRBV7-5 is described as a pseudogene. The CDR3 covers 14 residues. The CDR3, as DNA: TGTGTCAGAAGGAACAACAGGGGGCCCTACGAGCAGTACTTC. This codes for CVRRNNRGPYEQYF.

The chain couples TRBV19 to TRBJ2-1, with D possibly TRBD2 on 5 matching bases. V lost 3 bases and J 4 bases, leaving 13 bases between the germline ends. Germline CDR1 LNHDA, CDR2 SQIVND (reference sequence). The CDR3 has 15 amino acids. The CDR3 DNA sequence: TGTGCCAGTAGTATCCCTAGCCCTCCTTACAATGAGCAGTTCTTC. As protein: CASSIPSPPYNEQFF.

The V gene is TRBV11-3, the J gene TRBJ2-6; D not certain. This CDR3 is built from 16 residues. V shed 4 bases and J shed 6 bases, with 16 bases lying between them. Germline CDR1 reads SGHNT; CDR2 reads YENEEA. CDR3 nucleotides: TGTGCCAGCAGCTCGACCCGGGTTATATTGGCCAACGTCCTGACTTTC. Its protein product is CASSSTRVILANVLTF.

V and J are TRBV6-5 and TRBJ2-1; 8 bases line up with TRBD2. CDR3 length: 12 residues. Germline CDR1 and CDR2: MNHEY and SVGAGI. V was clipped by 6 bases and J by 15 bases; unmatched bases: 10. The CDR3 bases are TGTGCCAGCAGCTTACGAGCGGGAGTGGTGTTCTTC. This translates into CASSLRAGVVFF.

The chain carries TRBV27 and TRBJ1-4; 8 nucleotides match TRBD1. J lost 7 bases, V lost 4 bases, and 8 bases had no gene match. This CDR3 is built from 15 residues. Germline CDR1 and CDR2: MNHEY and SMNVEV (reference sequence). As DNA, the CDR3 is TGTGCCAGCAGTTCGACAGGGGTCGGGGCTGAAAAACTGTTTTTT. It yields the protein CASSSTGVGAEKLFF.

The V call is TRBV5-1, the J call TRBJ2-5; the D gene is possibly TRBD2 (5 bases). From germline, CDR1 is SGHRS and CDR2 YFSETQ. The CDR3 contains 17 residues. Trimming cost V 4 bases and J 0 bases, with 19 bases left between them. The CDR3 region has the DNA TGCGCCAGCAGCCCTCAGCTTCGACGGGGATACCAAGAGACCCAGTACTTC. It is translated as CASSPQLRRGYQETQYF.

The chain employs TRBV18 and TRBJ2-3, with D possibly being TRBD2 (5 bases). Trimming stripped 1 base from V and 6 bases from J, with 8 bases between. Germline V gene data show CDR1 as KGHSH and CDR2 as LQKENI. The CDR3 spans 13 residues. The CDR3 sequence: CASSPRTGDTQYF. CDR3 DNA: TGTGCCAGCTCACCACGAACGGGGGATACGCAGTATTTT.

The chain recombines TRBV6-6 with TRBJ2-5; the D gene is possibly TRBD1 (5 bases). The J call may be in error: the DNA end matches TRBJ2-7 better. In germline, CDR1 is MNHNY, CDR2 SVGAGI (reference sequence). CDR3 length: 13 amino acids. In DNA, the CDR3 is TGTGCCAGCAGGGCCAGGGCTCCCTACGAGCAGTACTTC. Residues: CASRARAPYEQYF.

The rearrangement joins TRBV5-1 to TRBJ1-1, with D perhaps TRBD1 (5 bases). CDR3 size: 15 residues. The V end was cut by 0 bases, the J end by 4 bases, with 13 bases between. CDR1 SGHRS and CDR2 YFSETQ come from the germline V gene. The CDR3 reads CASSLVEGAATEAFF. The DNA for the CDR3 is TGCGCCAGCAGCTTGGTTGAAGGGGCGGCCACTGAAGCTTTCTTT.

V gene TRBV7-9 combines with J gene TRBJ1-2; D is possibly TRBD1 (5 bases). Germline V CDR1 and CDR2: SEHNR, FQNEAQ (reference sequence). Deletions cut 1 base from V and 4 bases from J, with 13 bases between. The CDR3 runs 15 residues. CDR3 in DNA: TGTGCCAGCAGCTTAGGGACAACTCTCTCCTATGGCTACACCTTC. It codes for CASSLGTTLSYGYTF.

V and J are TRBV6-5 and TRBJ2-1; 10 positions match TRBD2. CDR1 and CDR2 from the germline V gene are MNHEY and SVGAGI. The CDR3 spans 15 residues. V shed 1 base and J 4 bases; nucleotides not matched to a gene: 1. The DNA for the CDR3 is TGTGCCAGCAGTTACTGGACTAGCGGTTACAATGAGCAGTTCTTC. Amino acid sequence: CASSYWTSGYNEQFF.

This clone appeared once. The rearrangement joins TRBV29-1 to TRBJ2-7, with D uncertain. The CDR3 covers 11 residues. The ends were cut back, 7 bases at V and 3 bases at J, with 10 bases in the middle. Germline CDR1 SQVTM, CDR2 ANQGSEA. The CDR3 region is CSAGLGYEQYF. The DNA of the CDR3 is TGCAGCGCCGGTCTCGGCTACGAGCAGTACTTC.

The CDR3 nucleotides read TGCGCCAGCAGCCCGCCGGGGACAGGGAACACTGAAGCTTTCTTT. Its translation is CASSPPGTGNTEAFF. This chain connects TRBV5-1 to TRBJ1-1; 8 bases map to TRBD1. The length of the CDR3 is 15 residues. Looked up from germline, CDR1 is SGHRS and CDR2 is YFSETQ. V shed 4 bases and J 1 base; nucleotides not matched to a gene: 6.

The rearrangement joins TRBV7-3 to TRBJ2-2; 10 bases map to TRBD1. The germline gives CDR1 SGHTA, CDR2 FQGTGA. The CDR3 runs to 16 residues. V lost 4 bases, J lost 4 bases, and 6 bases stayed unmatched. The CDR3 DNA follows: TGTGCCAGCAGCTCGACCGGGACAGGGGCCACCGGGGAGCTGTTTTTT. Translated, it gives CASSSTGTGATGELFF. The whole variable domain, filled in from reference TRBV7-3 and TRBJ2-2, reads GAGVSQTPSNKVTEKGKYVELRCDPISGHTALYWYRQSLGQGPEFLIYFQGTGAADDSGLPNDRFFAVRPEGSVSTLKIQRTERGDSAVYLCASSSTGTGATGELFFGEGSRLTVL.